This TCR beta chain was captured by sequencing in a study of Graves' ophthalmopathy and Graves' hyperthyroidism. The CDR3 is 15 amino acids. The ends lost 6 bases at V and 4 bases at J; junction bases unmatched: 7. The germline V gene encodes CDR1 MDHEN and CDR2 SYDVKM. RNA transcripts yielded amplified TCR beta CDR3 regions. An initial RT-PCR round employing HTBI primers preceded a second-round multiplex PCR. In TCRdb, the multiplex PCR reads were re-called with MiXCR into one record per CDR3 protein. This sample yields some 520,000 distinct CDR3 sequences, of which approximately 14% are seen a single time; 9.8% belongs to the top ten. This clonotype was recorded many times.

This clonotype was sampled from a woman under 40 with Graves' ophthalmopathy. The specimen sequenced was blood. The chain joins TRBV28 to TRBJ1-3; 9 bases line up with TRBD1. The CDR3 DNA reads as TGTGCCAGCAGACGTACAGGGGGCCTAGGAAACACCATATATTTT. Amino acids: CASRRTGGLGNTIYF.